The rows below give T cell receptor beta chains drawn from one sample of a study of T cells in Graves' hyperthyroidism and ophthalmopathy. TCRdb analysed the multiplex PCR reads with MiXCR anew, one entry per CDR3 protein. Of 450,000 to 700,000 distinct CDR3 sequences listed, 40% to 55% are singletons. The sequenced material came from peripheral blood or thyroid tissue (not recorded which). The receptors were sampled from a woman younger than 30 with Graves' hyperthyroidism. Each CDR3 is given with its conserved first and last residue. D genes are given only for firm matches. Size tells how often a clone was seen (once, few, many) or the class of an expanded clone, and some rows leave it out.

J gene: TRBJ1-1; V gene: TRBV11-3; D gene: TRBD1; clone size: many; CDR3 protein: CASSLEDRVAEAFF; CDR3 DNA: TGTGCCAGCAGCTTAGAGGACAGGGTAGCTGAAGCTTTCTTT
J gene: TRBJ2-7; V gene: TRBV25-1; D gene: TRBD1; clone size: many; CDR3 protein: CATADRVWVYEQYF; CDR3 DNA: TGTGCCACAGCAGACAGGGTTTGGGTTTACGAGCAGTACTTC
J gene: TRBJ2-7; V gene: TRBV20-1; D gene: TRBD1; clone size: .; CDR3 protein: CSARGGTGFSYEQYF; CDR3 DNA: TGCAGTGCTAGAGGGGGGACAGGGTTCTCCTACGAGCAGTACTTC
J gene: TRBJ2-7; V gene: TRBV7-2; D gene: TRBD2; clone size: many; CDR3 protein: CASRPGGSGRGQYF; CDR3 DNA: TGTGCCAGCAGGCCAGGGGGTAGCGGGAGGGGGCAGTACTTC
J gene: TRBJ2-7; V gene: TRBV12-3/TRBV12-4; D gene: .; clone size: few; CDR3 protein: CASSIRDGAYEQYF; CDR3 DNA: TGTGCCAGCAGTATCCGGGACGGAGCCTACGAGCAGTACTTC
J gene: TRBJ2-2; V gene: TRBV27; D gene: TRBD2; clone size: .; CDR3 protein: CANSFSGRAHTGELFF; CDR3 DNA: TGTGCCAACAGTTTCAGCGGGAGGGCTCACACCGGGGAGCTGTTTTTT
J gene: TRBJ2-7; V gene: TRBV12-3/TRBV12-4; D gene: .; clone size: .; CDR3 protein: CASSLSSSYEQCF; CDR3 DNA: TGTGCCAGCAGTTTGTCCAGCTCCTACGAGCAGTGCTTC
J gene: TRBJ2-6; V gene: TRBV5-1; D gene: .; clone size: once; CDR3 protein: CASSLEYGSGANVPTF; CDR3 DNA: TGCGCCAGCAGCTTGGAGTATGGCTCTGGGGCCAACGTCCCGACTTTC
J gene: TRBJ1-1; V gene: TRBV9; D gene: .; clone size: many; CDR3 protein: CASSRAWVNTEAFF; CDR3 DNA: TGTGCCAGCAGCCGCGCCTGGGTGAACACTGAAGCTTTCTTT
J gene: TRBJ2-6; V gene: TRBV24-1; D gene: .; clone size: few; CDR3 protein: CATSDLKSSGANVLTF; CDR3 DNA: TGTGCCACCAGTGATTTGAAGAGCTCTGGGGCCAACGTCCTGACTTTC
J gene: TRBJ2-5; V gene: TRBV20-1; D gene: TRBD2; clone size: .; CDR3 protein: CSARTSGRQETQYF; CDR3 DNA: TGCAGTGCGAGGACTAGCGGGAGGCAAGAGACCCAGTACTTC
J gene: TRBJ2-7; V gene: TRBV20-1; D gene: TRBD2; clone size: many; CDR3 protein: CSARKLAGGPGREQYF; CDR3 DNA: TGCAGTGCTAGAAAGTTAGCGGGAGGGCCAGGGCGCGAGCAGTACTTC
J gene: TRBJ2-5; V gene: TRBV20-1; D gene: TRBD2; clone size: once; CDR3 protein: CSAREAGGVEQETQYF; CDR3 DNA: TGCAGTGCTAGAGAAGCGGGAGGGGTGGAACAAGAGACCCAGTACTTC
J gene: TRBJ2-3; V gene: TRBV5-1; D gene: TRBD1; clone size: .; CDR3 protein: CASSFAGGAIDTQYF; CDR3 DNA: TGCGCCAGCAGCTTCGCAGGGGGCGCGATTGATACGCAGTATTTT
J gene: TRBJ2-2; V gene: TRBV24-1; D gene: .; clone size: many; CDR3 protein: CATSDRDRNTGELFF; CDR3 DNA: TGTGCCACCAGTGATCGTGACAGAAACACCGGGGAGCTGTTTTTT
J gene: TRBJ1-1; V gene: TRBV29-1; D gene: .; clone size: many; CDR3 protein: CSVGDSNTEAFF; CDR3 DNA: TGCAGCGTTGGAGACAGTAACACTGAAGCTTTCTTT
J gene: TRBJ2-7; V gene: TRBV19; D gene: .; clone size: many; CDR3 protein: CASTSTGTLPGEQYF; CDR3 DNA: TGTGCCAGTACCTCAACCGGGACCCTTCCTGGAGAGCAGTACTTC
J gene: TRBJ2-5; V gene: TRBV7-3; D gene: .; clone size: many; CDR3 protein: CASSLIGGREETQYF; CDR3 DNA: TGTGCCAGCAGCTTAATAGGGGGGAGGGAAGAGACCCAGTACTTC
J gene: TRBJ1-4; V gene: TRBV15; D gene: TRBD1; clone size: .; CDR3 protein: CATSRGDRGANEKLFF; CDR3 DNA: TGTGCCACCAGCAGAGGGGACAGGGGGGCTAATGAAAAACTGTTTTTT
J gene: TRBJ2-3; V gene: TRBV20-1; D gene: .; clone size: .; CDR3 protein: CSARVVGTDTQYF; CDR3 DNA: TGCAGTGCTAGAGTGGTTGGGACAGATACGCAGTATTTT
J gene: TRBJ1-1; V gene: TRBV24-1; D gene: TRBD1; clone size: .; CDR3 protein: CATDRGNTEAFF; CDR3 DNA: TGTGCCACGGACAGGGGTAACACTGAAGCTTTCTTT
J gene: TRBJ1-4; V gene: TRBV5-6; D gene: .; clone size: many; CDR3 protein: CASSLGQGMEKLFF; CDR3 DNA: TGTGCCAGCAGCTTAGGGCAGGGGATGGAAAAACTGTTTTTT
J gene: TRBJ2-2; V gene: TRBV24-1; D gene: TRBD2; clone size: many; CDR3 protein: CATSDVSSGRATGELFF; CDR3 DNA: TGTGCCACCAGTGATGTATCTAGCGGGAGAGCCACCGGGGAGCTGTTTTTT
J gene: TRBJ2-1; V gene: TRBV7-2; D gene: TRBD2; clone size: .; CDR3 protein: CASSPGLAAISYNEQFF; CDR3 DNA: TGTGCCAGCAGCCCGGGACTAGCGGCAATCTCCTACAATGAGCAGTTCTTC
J gene: TRBJ2-3; V gene: TRBV7-8; D gene: TRBD2; clone size: .; CDR3 protein: CASSFPSSGFTDTQYF; CDR3 DNA: TGTGCCAGCAGCTTCCCATCTAGCGGATTCACAGATACGCAGTATTTT
J gene: TRBJ1-3; V gene: TRBV6-5; D gene: .; clone size: many; CDR3 protein: CASSYGQGGGNTIYF; CDR3 DNA: TGTGCCAGCAGTTACGGTCAGGGTGGAGGAAACACCATATATTTT
J gene: TRBJ2-2; V gene: TRBV10-3; D gene: .; clone size: .; CDR3 protein: CAISESSPTTGELFF; CDR3 DNA: TGTGCCATCAGTGAGTCTTCACCCACCACAGGGGAGCTGTTTTTT
J gene: TRBJ1-2; V gene: TRBV19; D gene: TRBD1; clone size: .; CDR3 protein: CASTPFLQGDYYGYTF; CDR3 DNA: TGTGCCAGTACGCCTTTCCTACAGGGGGATTACTATGGCTACACCTTC
J gene: TRBJ1-5; V gene: TRBV12-5; D gene: .; clone size: many; CDR3 protein: CASGLRQDNQPQHF; CDR3 DNA: TGTGCTAGTGGTTTGCGACAGGACAATCAGCCCCAGCATTTT
J gene: TRBJ2-5; V gene: TRBV19; D gene: TRBD2; clone size: .; CDR3 protein: CASSASSGNADTQYF; CDR3 DNA: TGTGCCAGTAGTGCGTCTAGCGGGAATGCAGATACGCAGTACTTC
J gene: TRBJ1-1; V gene: TRBV29-1; D gene: .; clone size: .; CDR3 protein: CSGNGNTEAFF; CDR3 DNA: TGCAGCGGAAACGGGAACACTGAAGCTTTCTTT
J gene: TRBJ2-7; V gene: TRBV27; D gene: .; clone size: few; CDR3 protein: CASSFFGNSHEQYF; CDR3 DNA: TGTGCCAGCAGTTTTTTTGGTAATTCCCACGAGCAGTACTTC
J gene: TRBJ1-2; V gene: TRBV15; D gene: TRBD1; clone size: many; CDR3 protein: CATSRSTGGSYYGYTF; CDR3 DNA: TGTGCCACCAGCAGATCGACAGGGGGCTCTTACTATGGCTACACCTTC
J gene: TRBJ1-2; V gene: TRBV29-1; D gene: TRBD1; clone size: .; CDR3 protein: CSGLTGEDYGYTF; CDR3 DNA: TGCAGCGGCCTGACAGGGGAGGACTATGGCTACACCTTC
J gene: TRBJ2-5; V gene: TRBV9; D gene: .; clone size: many; CDR3 protein: CASSGGRGTQYF; CDR3 DNA: TGTGCCAGCAGCGGGGGCCGGGGGACCCAGTACTTC
J gene: TRBJ1-1; V gene: TRBV7-3; D gene: .; clone size: .; CDR3 protein: CASARLAGGVAFF; CDR3 DNA: TGTGCCAGCGCAAGACTAGCGGGGGGCGTCGCTTTCTTT
J gene: TRBJ2-7; V gene: TRBV7-9; D gene: .; clone size: .; CDR3 protein: CASSPPRGNEQYF; CDR3 DNA: TGTGCCAGCAGCCCCCCACGGGGAAATGAGCAGTACTTC
J gene: TRBJ2-1; V gene: TRBV5-1; D gene: .; clone size: .; CDR3 protein: CASSPQGYEQFF; CDR3 DNA: TGCGCCAGCAGCCCACAGGGCTATGAGCAGTTCTTC
J gene: TRBJ1-2; V gene: TRBV20-1; D gene: TRBD1; clone size: once; CDR3 protein: CSARDQGGQYGYTF; CDR3 DNA: TGCAGTGCTAGAGATCAGGGGGGACAGTATGGCTACACCTTC
J gene: TRBJ1-5; V gene: TRBV3-1; D gene: TRBD1; clone size: .; CDR3 protein: CASSRWTGDYSNQPQHF; CDR3 DNA: TGTGCCAGCAGCCGATGGACAGGAGATTATAGCAATCAGCCCCAGCATTTT
J gene: TRBJ2-7; V gene: TRBV27; D gene: TRBD1; clone size: .; CDR3 protein: CASSLSDGTGTYEQYF; CDR3 DNA: TGTGCCAGCAGTTTATCGGACGGGACAGGGACCTACGAGCAGTACTTC
J gene: TRBJ2-1; V gene: TRBV19; D gene: .; clone size: few; CDR3 protein: CASSIRGDEQFF; CDR3 DNA: TGTGCCAGTAGTATCCGAGGGGATGAGCAGTTCTTC
J gene: TRBJ2-5; V gene: TRBV7-6; D gene: .; clone size: .; CDR3 protein: CASSLRAREPQYF; CDR3 DNA: TGTGCCAGCAGCCTAAGGGCAAGGGAGCCCCAGTACTTC
J gene: TRBJ1-5; V gene: TRBV20-1; D gene: .; clone size: .; CDR3 protein: CSARDRAGSSYEHF; CDR3 DNA: TGCAGTGCTAGAGATCGGGCCGGGAGCTCCTACGAGCATTTT
J gene: TRBJ2-7; V gene: TRBV9; D gene: TRBD2; clone size: few; CDR3 protein: CAREREEYEQYF; CDR3 DNA: TGTGCTAGAGAGCGGGAGGAGTACGAGCAGTACTTC
J gene: TRBJ1-2; V gene: TRBV27; D gene: .; clone size: many; CDR3 protein: CASREQGGGYTF; CDR3 DNA: TGTGCCAGCAGGGAACAGGGAGGCGGCTACACCTTC
J gene: TRBJ2-7; V gene: TRBV7-2; D gene: TRBD2; clone size: .; CDR3 protein: CASSPGLAFAGSSYEQYF; CDR3 DNA: TGTGCCAGCAGCCCGGGACTAGCTTTTGCGGGGAGCTCCTACGAGCAGTACTTC
J gene: TRBJ2-7; V gene: TRBV18; D gene: .; clone size: many; CDR3 protein: CASSPRQDSYEQYF; CDR3 DNA: TGTGCCAGCTCACCTAGACAGGACTCCTACGAGCAGTACTTC
J gene: TRBJ1-1; V gene: TRBV7-9; D gene: TRBD1; clone size: .; CDR3 protein: CATRQGATEAFF; CDR3 DNA: TGTGCCACCAGACAGGGGGCCACTGAAGCTTTCTTT